A single sample is the source of the 8 T cell receptor beta chains below, sequenced in a study of Ad26.COV2.S vaccination and SARS-CoV-2 variants. The treatment here: approximately 18 received Ad26.COV2.S at low or high dose, single or two shots; roughly five received placebo; per-sample allocation not given. Material that was analyzed had been drawn on day 63 after the first vaccine or placebo injection. Assay used: immunoSEQ multiplex PCR; TCRdb lists only in-frame clones, some missing. The table lists about 400,000 clones, about 83% of them singletons. Specimen: peripheral blood, collected in a trial of Ad26.COV2.S vaccine versus placebo. The receptor set was obtained from a person aged 18-65 years who received the Ad26.COV2.S COVID-19 vaccine or a placebo.

The chain recombines TRBV20-1 with TRBJ2-5, with 9 bases that match TRBD1. Germline values: CDR1 DFQATT, CDR2 SNEGSKA (reference sequence). V lost 3 bases and J lost 3; bases outside the gene matches: 5. The CDR3 has 14 amino acids. The CDR3 bases are TGCAGTGCTAGTAAACAGGGGGCGGAAGAGACCCAGTACTTC. It is translated as CSASKQGAEETQYF.

This chain uses TRBV5-4 with TRBJ2-3, with unresolved D. Looked up from germline, CDR1 is SGHNT and CDR2 is YYREEE (reference sequence). Trimming took 2 bases from V and 3 from J, leaving 10 bases between them. CDR3 length equals 14 residues. In nucleotides, the CDR3 is TGTGCCAGCAGCTTTGCGGAGATTACAGATACGCAGTATTTT. It specifies CASSFAEITDTQYF.

This clone has a handful of counts. The chain uses TRBV20-1 and TRBJ2-7; perhaps TRBD1 as D (5 bases). The V gene lost 3 bases and the J gene lost 4 bases, with 19 bases spanning the gap. In germline, CDR1 is DFQATT, CDR2 SNEGSKA (reference sequence). This CDR3 is built from 15 residues. CDR3 protein: CSASALGRVRYEQYF. The CDR3 DNA reads TGCAGTGCTAGTGCCTTAGGCAGGGTAAGATACGAGCAGTACTTC.

The rearrangement links TRBV6-2 or TRBV6-3 to TRBJ1-4; 9 nucleotides match TRBD1. CDR3 size: 14 residues. V trimming: 2 bases; J trimming: 8 bases; junction bases outside the gene matches: 3. Germline V gene lookup returns CDR1 MNHEY and CDR2 SVGEGT. CDR3 in DNA: TGTGCCAGCAGTTACGCCGGGACAGGGGAAAAACTGTTTTTT. Its protein is CASSYAGTGEKLFF.

This sequence joins TRBV3-1 (or the pseudogene TRBV3-2) and TRBJ2-3; a possible D gene is TRBD1 (6 bases). The CDR3 consists of 16 residues. Germline CDR1 and CDR2: LGHDT and YNNKEL (reference sequence). With 2 bases removed from V and 2 bases from J, the gap between germline ends came to 14 bases. The CDR3 sequence: CASSQLGGYFTDTQYF. The CDR3 DNA reads TGTGCCAGCAGCCAATTAGGGGGTTACTTCACAGATACGCAGTATTTT.

This rearrangement joins TRBV7-8 to TRBJ1-5, with D possibly being TRBD1 (6 bases). This CDR3 is 14 amino acids long. CDR1 is SGHVS and CDR2 is FQNEAQ in the germline V gene. V shed 0 bases and J shed 7 bases, with 10 bases lying between them. This chain's CDR3 is CASSLAGGSQPQHF. Written as DNA, the CDR3 is TGTGCCAGCAGCTTAGCAGGGGGGTCCCAGCCCCAGCATTTT.

The chain recombines TRBV5-6 with TRBJ2-7; D gene ambiguous. The germline gives CDR1 SGHDT, CDR2 YYEEEE. This CDR3 has 12 amino acids. The ends were cut back, 2 bases at V and 3 bases at J, with 6 bases in the middle. The CDR3 spells CASSFNSYEQYF. The CDR3 DNA reads as TGTGCCAGCAGCTTCAACAGCTACGAGCAGTACTTC.

The rearrangement uses TRBV10-2 and TRBJ2-3; TRBD2 matches at 9 bases. Germline lookup yields CDR1 WSHSY and CDR2 SAAADI. The length of the CDR3 is 16 residues. V gave up 6 bases and J gave up 5 bases; unmatched junction bases: 12. The CDR3 region is CASSRVRLAVLDTQYF. The CDR3, as DNA: TGCGCCAGCAGCCGCGTGAGACTAGCGGTTTTAGATACGCAGTATTTT.